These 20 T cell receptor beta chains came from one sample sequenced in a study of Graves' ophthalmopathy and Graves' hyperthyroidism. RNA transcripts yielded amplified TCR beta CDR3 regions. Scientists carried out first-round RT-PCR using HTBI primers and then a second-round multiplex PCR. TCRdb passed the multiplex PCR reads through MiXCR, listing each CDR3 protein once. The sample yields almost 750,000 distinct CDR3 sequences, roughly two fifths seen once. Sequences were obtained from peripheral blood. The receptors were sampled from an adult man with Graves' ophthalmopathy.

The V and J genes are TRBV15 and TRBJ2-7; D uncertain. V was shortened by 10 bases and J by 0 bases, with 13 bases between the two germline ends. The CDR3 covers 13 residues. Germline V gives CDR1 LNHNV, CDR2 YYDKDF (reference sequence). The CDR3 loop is CASSLKPSYEQYF. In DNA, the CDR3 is TGTGCCAGCAGTTTGAAGCCCTCCTACGAGCAGTACTTC.

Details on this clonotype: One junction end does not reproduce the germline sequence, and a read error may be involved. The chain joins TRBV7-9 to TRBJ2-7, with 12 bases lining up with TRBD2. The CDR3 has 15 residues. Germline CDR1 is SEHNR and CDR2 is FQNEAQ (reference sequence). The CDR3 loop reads CASSYRLAGAYEQYF. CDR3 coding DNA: TGCGCCAGCAGCTATAGACTAGCGGGAGCCTACGAGCAGTACTTC.

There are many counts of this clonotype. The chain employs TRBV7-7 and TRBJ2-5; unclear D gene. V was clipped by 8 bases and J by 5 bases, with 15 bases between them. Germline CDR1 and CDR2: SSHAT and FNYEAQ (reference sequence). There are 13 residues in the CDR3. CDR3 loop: CASSRTSGETQYF. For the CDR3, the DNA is TGTGCCAGCTCCCGAACCAGTGGGGAGACCCAGTACTTC.

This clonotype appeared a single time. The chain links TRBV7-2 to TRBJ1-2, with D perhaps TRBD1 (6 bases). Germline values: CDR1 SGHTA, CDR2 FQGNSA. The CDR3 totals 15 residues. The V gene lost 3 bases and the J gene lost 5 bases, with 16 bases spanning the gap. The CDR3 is CASSLGSLQGYGYTF. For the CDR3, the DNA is TGTGCCAGCAGCTTGGGGTCTTTACAGGGATATGGCTACACCTTC.

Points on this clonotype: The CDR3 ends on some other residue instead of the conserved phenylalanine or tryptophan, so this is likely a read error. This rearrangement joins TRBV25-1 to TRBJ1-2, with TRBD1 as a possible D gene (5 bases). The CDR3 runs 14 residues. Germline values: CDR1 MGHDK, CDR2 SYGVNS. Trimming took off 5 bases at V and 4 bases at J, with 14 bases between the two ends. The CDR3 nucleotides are TGTGCCAGCAGTTACAGCAGGGCACTCTATGGCTACACCCTC. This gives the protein CASSYSRALYGYTL.

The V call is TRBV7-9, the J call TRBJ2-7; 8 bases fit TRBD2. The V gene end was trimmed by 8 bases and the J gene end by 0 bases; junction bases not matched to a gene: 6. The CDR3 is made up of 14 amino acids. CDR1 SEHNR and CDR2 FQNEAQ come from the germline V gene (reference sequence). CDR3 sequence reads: CASSALAGSYEQYF. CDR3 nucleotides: TGTGCCAGCTCAGCCCTAGCGGGCTCCTACGAGCAGTACTTC.

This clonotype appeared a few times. CDR3 in amino acids: CASSMDRGRREKLFF. CDR3 DNA sequence: TGTGCCAGTAGTATGGACAGGGGGCGCCGAGAAAAACTGTTTTTT. The chain has TRBV19 and TRBJ1-4; 11 nucleotides match TRBD1. The germline V gene has CDR1 LNHDA and CDR2 SQIVND (reference sequence). This CDR3 is 15 amino acids long. With 3 bases clipped from V and 8 bases from J, the junction kept 5 bases outside the gene matches.

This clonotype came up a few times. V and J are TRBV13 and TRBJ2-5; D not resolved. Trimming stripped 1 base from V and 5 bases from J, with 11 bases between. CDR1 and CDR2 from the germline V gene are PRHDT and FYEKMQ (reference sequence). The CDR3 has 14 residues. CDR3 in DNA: TGTGCCAGCAGCTTAGTGGGGTTCGAGGAGACCCAGTACTTC. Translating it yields CASSLVGFEETQYF.

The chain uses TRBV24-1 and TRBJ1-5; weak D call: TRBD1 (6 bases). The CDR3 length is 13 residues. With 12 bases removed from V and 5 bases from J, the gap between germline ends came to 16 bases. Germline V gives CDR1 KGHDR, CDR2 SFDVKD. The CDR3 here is CAPGPGADQPQHF. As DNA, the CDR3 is TGTGCCCCCGGACCAGGGGCGGATCAGCCCCAGCATTTT.

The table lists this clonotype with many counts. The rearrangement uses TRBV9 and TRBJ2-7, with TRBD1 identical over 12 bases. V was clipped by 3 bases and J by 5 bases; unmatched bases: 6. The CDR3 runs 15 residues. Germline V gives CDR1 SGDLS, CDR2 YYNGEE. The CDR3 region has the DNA TGTGCCAGCAGCGCATCGGGACAGGGGGCGCACGAGCAGTACTTC. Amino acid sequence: CASSASGQGAHEQYF.

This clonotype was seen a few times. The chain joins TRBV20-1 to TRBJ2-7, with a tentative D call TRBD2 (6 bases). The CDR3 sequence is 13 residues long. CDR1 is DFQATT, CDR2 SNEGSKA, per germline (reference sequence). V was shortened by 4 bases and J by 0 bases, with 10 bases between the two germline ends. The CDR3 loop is CSATSVSSYEQYF. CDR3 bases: TGCAGTGCTACTAGCGTGAGCTCCTACGAGCAGTACTTC.

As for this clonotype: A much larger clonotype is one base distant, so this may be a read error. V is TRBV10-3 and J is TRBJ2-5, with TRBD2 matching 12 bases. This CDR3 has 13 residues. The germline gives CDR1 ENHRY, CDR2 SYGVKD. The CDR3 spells CATTSGGQGTQYF. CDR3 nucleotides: TGTGCCACGACTAGCGGGGGACAAGGGACCCAGTACTTC.

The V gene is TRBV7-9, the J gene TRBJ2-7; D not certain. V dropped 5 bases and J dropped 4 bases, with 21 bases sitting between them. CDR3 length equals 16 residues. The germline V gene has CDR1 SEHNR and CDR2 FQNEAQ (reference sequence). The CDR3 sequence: CASSQDNPALGYEQYF. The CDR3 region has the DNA TGTGCCAGCAGCCAAGATAACCCTGCGTTGGGTTACGAGCAGTACTTC.

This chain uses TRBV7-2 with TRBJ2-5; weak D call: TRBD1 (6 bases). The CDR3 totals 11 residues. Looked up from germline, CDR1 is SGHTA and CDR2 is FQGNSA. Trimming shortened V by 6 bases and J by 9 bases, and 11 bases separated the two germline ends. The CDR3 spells CASSTGPAQYF. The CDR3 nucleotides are TGTGCCAGCAGTACAGGGCCCGCCCAGTACTTC. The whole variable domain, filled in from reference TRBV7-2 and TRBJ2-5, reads GAGVSQSPSNKVTEKGKDVELRCDPISGHTALYWYRQSLGQGLEFLIYFQGNSAPDKSGLPSDRFSAERTGGSVSTLTIQRTQQEDSAVYLCASSTGPAQYFGPGTRLLVL.

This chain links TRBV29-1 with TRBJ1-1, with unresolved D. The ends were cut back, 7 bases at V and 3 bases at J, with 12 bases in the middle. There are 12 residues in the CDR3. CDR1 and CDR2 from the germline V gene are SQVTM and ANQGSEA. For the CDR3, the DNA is TGCAGCGCGGTGTTAGGGTACACTGAAGCTTTCTTT. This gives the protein CSAVLGYTEAFF.

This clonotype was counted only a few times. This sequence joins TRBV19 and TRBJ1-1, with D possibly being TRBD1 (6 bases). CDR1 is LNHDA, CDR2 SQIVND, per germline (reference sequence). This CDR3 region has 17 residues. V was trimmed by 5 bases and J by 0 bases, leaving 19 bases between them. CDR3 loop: CASSLWISGDMNTEAFF. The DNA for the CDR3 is TGTGCCAGTAGTTTATGGATCTCGGGGGACATGAACACTGAAGCTTTCTTT.

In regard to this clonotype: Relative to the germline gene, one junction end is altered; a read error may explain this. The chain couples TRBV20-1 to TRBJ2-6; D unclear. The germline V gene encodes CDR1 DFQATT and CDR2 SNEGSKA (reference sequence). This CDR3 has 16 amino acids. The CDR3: CSARAFRGSGVNVLTF. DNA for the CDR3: TGCAGTGCTAGAGCCTTTCGTGGCTCTGGGGTCAACGTCCTGACTTTC.

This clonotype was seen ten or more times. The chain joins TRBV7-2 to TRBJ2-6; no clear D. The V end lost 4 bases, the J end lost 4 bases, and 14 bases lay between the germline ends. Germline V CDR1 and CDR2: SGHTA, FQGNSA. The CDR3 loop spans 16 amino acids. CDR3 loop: CASSSRTAAGANVLTF. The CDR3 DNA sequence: TGTGCCAGCAGCTCTCGGACGGCGGCGGGGGCCAACGTCCTGACTTTC.

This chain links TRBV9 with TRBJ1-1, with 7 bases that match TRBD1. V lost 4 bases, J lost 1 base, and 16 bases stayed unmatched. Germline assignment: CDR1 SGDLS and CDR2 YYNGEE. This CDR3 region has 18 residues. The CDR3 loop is CASSPTGEYSAPNTEAFF. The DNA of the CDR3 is TGTGCCAGCAGCCCCACAGGGGAGTATTCGGCTCCGAACACTGAAGCTTTCTTT.

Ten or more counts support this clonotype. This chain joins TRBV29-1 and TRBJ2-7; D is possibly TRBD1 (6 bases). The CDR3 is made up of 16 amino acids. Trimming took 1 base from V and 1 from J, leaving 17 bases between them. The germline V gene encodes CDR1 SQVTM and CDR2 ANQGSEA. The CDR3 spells CSVEGGRGDRSYEQYF. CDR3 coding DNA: TGCAGCGTTGAAGGGGGCAGGGGAGATCGGTCCTACGAGCAGTACTTC.